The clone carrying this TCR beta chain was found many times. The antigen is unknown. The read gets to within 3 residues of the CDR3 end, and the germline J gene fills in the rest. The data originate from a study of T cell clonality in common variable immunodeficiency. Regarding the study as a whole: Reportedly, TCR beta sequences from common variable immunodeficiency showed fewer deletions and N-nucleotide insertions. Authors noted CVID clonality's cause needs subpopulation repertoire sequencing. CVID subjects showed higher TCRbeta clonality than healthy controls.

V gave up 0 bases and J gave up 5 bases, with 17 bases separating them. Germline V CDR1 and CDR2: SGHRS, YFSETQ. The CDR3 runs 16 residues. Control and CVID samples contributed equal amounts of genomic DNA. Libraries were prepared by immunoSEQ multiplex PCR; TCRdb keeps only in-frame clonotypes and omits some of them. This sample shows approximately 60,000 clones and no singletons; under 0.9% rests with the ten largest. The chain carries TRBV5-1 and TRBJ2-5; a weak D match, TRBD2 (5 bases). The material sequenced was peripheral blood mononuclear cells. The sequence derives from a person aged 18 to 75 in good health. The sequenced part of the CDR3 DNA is TGCGCCAGCAGCTTGGCCGACTATGGGATAGAGGAGACC. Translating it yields CASSLADYGIEET. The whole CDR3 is CASSLADYGIEETQYF.